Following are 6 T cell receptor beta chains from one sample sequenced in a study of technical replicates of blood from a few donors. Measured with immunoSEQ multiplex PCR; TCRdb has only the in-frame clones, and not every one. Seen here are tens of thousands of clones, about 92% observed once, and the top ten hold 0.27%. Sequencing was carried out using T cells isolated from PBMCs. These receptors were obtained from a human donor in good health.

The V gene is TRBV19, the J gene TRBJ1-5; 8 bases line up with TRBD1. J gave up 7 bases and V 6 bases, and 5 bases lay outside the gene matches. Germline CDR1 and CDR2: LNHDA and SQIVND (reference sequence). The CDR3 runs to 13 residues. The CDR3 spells CASRDRERQPQHF. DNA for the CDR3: TGTGCCAGTAGGGACAGGGAGCGCCAGCCCCAGCATTTT.

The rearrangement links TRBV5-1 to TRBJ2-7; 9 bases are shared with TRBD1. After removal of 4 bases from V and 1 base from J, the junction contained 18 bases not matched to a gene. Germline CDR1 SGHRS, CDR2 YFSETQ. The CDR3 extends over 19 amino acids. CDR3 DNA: TGCGCCAGCAGCCTCCCGGGACAGGGTCCCGCCGGGGGTTCCTACGAGCAGTACTTC. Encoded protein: CASSLPGQGPAGGSYEQYF. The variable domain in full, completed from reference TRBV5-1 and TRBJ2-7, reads KAGVTQTPRYLIKTRGQQVTLSCSPISGHRSVSWYQQTPGQGLQFLFEYFSETQRNKGNFPGRFSGRQFSNSRSEMNVSTLELGDSALYLCASSLPGQGPAGGSYEQYFGPGTRLTVT.

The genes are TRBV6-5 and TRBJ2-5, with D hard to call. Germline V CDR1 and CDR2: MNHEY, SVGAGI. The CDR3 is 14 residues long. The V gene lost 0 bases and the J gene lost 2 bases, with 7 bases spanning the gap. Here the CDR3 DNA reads TGTGCCAGCAGTTACTCTTTAGAGCAAGAGACCCAGTACTTC. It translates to CASSYSLEQETQYF.

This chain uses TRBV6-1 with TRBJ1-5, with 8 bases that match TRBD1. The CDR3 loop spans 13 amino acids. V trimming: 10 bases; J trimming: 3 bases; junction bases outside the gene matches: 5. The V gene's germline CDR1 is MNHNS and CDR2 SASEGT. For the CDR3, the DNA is TGTGCCACCGCAGGGGGCGACAATCAGCCCCAGCATTTT. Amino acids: CATAGGDNQPQHF.

CDR3 sequence: CASSRYRDRREKLFF. CDR3 nucleotide sequence: TGTGCCAGCAGCCGATACCGGGACAGACGGGAAAAACTGTTTTTT. The gene calls are TRBV7-8 and TRBJ1-4, with 7 bases lining up with TRBD1. CDR1 is SGHVS and CDR2 is FQNEAQ in the germline V gene. V gave up 5 bases and J gave up 8 bases; unmatched junction bases: 11. The CDR3 is 15 residues long.

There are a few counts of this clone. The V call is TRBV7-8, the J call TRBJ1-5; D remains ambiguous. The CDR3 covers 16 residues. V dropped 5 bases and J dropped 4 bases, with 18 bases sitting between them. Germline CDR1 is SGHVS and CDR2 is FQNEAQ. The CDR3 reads CASSPTVVVRNQPQHF. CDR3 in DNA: TGTGCCAGCAGCCCGACTGTGGTCGTTCGAAATCAGCCCCAGCATTTT.